What follows describes a single TCR beta chain. The data were taken from a study of CD8 T cells in Susac syndrome. Random-hexamer reverse transcription was applied to about 0.5 to 1 ug RNA. Each CDR3 protein is one row after TCRdb ran MiXCR on the immunoSEQ multiplex PCR reads. The top ten clones hold 0.082% of a sample with roughly 200,000 distinct CDR3 sequences, 85% to 95% of them seen once. Per germline, CDR1 ENHRY and CDR2 SYGVKD. J was trimmed by 6 bases and V by 7 bases; bases with no gene match: 7. CDR3 size: 13 residues. This sequence was found in a human donor with multiple sclerosis. Material for sequencing was CD4+ T cells from PBMCs. The chain has TRBV10-3 and TRBJ2-7; the match to TRBD1 covers 9 bases. This CDR3 reads CAITQDRGGEQYF. As DNA, the CDR3 is TGTGCCATCACCCAGGACAGGGGAGGCGAGCAGTACTTC.